This entry concerns a single TCR beta chain. Method: immunoSEQ multiplex PCR; TCRdb's copy keeps in-frame clones and lacks some. The sample records about 960,000 clones, approximately 80% being singletons. This entry belongs to a study of shared clonotypes between healthy human individuals. This CDR3 spans 15 amino acids. V shed 7 bases and J 2 bases; nucleotides not matched to a gene: 10. The germline gives CDR1 ENHRY, CDR2 SYGVKD. The TCR comes from a man younger than 35 in good health. The genes are TRBV10-3 and TRBJ2-7, with 8 bases aligning to TRBD2. Sequencing was performed on memory CD4+ T cells sorted from blood. Subset specified: CD45RA-negative fraction. The CDR3 nucleotides read TGTGCCATCAACCCGAGTGGTAGCGGGACCTACGAGCAGTACTTC. Its protein is CAINPSGSGTYEQYF.